Given below is one TCR beta chain in context. Generated by immunoSEQ multiplex PCR, the TCRdb table keeps only in-frame clones and is missing some. Counted here are over 200,000 clones, 92% occurring once; the ten biggest clones make up around 1.2%. This record belongs to a study of blood T cell repertoires in COVID-19. J lost 4 bases, V lost 7 bases, and 10 bases had no gene match. There are 14 residues in the CDR3. Germline V lookup: CDR1 MDHEN, CDR2 SYDVKM. The chain recombines TRBV28 with TRBJ2-7; 7 nucleotides agree with TRBD2. The sequence derives from a man aged 25-45 years with acute or convalescent COVID-19. Material: peripheral blood. The CDR3 coding sequence is TGTGCCAGCACAATGGGAGGGGTAGGTTACGAGCAGTACTTC. It encodes CASTMGGVGYEQYF.